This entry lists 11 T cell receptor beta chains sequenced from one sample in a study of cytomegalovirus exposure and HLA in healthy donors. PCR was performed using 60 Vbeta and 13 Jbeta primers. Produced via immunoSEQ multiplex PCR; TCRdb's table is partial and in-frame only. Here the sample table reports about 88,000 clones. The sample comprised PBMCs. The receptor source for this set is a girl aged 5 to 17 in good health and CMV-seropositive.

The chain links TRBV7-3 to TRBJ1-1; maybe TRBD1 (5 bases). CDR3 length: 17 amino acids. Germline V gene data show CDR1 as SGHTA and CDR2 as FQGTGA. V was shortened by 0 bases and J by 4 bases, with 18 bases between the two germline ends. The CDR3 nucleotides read TGTGCCAGCAGCTTAACAGGACCAGTGGGGGGAGGCACTGAAGCTTTCTTT. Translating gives CASSLTGPVGGGTEAFF.

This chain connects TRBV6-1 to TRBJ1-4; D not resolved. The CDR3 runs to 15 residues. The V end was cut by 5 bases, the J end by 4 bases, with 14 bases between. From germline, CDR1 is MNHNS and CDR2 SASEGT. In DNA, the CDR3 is TGTGCCAGCAGTTTTTCTAGATCGGGTAATGAAAAACTGTTTTTT. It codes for CASSFSRSGNEKLFF.

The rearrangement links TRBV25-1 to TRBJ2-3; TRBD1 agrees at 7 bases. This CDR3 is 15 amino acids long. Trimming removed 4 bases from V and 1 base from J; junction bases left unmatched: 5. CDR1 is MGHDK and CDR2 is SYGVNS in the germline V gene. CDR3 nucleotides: TGTGCCAGCAGTGGCCGAACAGGGGGCACAGATACGCAGTATTTT. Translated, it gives CASSGRTGGTDTQYF.

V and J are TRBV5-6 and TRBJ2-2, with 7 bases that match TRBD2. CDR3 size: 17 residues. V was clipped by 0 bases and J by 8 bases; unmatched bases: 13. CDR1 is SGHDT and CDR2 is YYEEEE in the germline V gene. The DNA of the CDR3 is TGTGCCAGCAGCTTGGATCAACTAGCGATAGTAGGAGGGGAGCTGTTTTTT. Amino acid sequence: CASSLDQLAIVGGELFF.

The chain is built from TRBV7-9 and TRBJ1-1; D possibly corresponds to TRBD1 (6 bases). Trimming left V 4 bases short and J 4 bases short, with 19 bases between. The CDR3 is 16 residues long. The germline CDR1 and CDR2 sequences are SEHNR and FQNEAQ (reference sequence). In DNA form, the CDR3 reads TGTGCCAGCAGCTCCCAGGGGCGACCCGGTGCCACTGAAGCTTTCTTT. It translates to CASSSQGRPGATEAFF.

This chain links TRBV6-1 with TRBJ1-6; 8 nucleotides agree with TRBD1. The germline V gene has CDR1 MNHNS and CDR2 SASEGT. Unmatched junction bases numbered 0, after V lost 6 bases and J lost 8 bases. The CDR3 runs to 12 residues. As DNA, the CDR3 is TGTGCCAGCAGGACAGGGGATTCACCCCTCCACTTT. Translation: CASRTGDSPLHF.

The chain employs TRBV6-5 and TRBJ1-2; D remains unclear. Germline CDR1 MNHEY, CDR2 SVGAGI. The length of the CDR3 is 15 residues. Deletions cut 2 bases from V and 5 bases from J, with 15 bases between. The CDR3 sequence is CASSYGRPAGYGYTF. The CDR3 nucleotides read TGTGCCAGCAGTTACGGGAGGCCGGCGGGGTATGGCTACACCTTC.

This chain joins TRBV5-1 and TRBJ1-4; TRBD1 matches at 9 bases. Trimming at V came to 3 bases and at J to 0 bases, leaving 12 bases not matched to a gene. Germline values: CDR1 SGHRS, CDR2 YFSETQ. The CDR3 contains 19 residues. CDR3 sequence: CASSSITGGEWATNEKLFF. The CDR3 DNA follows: TGCGCCAGCAGCTCTATAACAGGGGGCGAATGGGCAACTAATGAAAAACTGTTTTTT.

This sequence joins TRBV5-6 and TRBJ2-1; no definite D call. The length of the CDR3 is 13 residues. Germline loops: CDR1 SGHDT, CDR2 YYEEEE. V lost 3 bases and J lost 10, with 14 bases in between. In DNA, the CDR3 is TGTGCCAGCAGCTGGTCCTCGGTCCGGGAGCAGTTCTTC. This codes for CASSWSSVREQFF.

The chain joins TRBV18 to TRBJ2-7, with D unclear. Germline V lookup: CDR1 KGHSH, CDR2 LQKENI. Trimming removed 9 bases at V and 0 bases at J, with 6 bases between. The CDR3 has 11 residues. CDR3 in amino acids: CASLSSYEQYF. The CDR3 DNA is TGTGCCAGTCTTAGCTCCTACGAGCAGTACTTC.

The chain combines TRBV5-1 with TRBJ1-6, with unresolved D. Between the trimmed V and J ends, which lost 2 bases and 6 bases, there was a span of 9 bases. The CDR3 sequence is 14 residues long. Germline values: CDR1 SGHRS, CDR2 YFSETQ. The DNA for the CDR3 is TGCGCCAGCAGCTTAAGCTTTCCTAATTCACCCCTCCACTTT. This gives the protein CASSLSFPNSPLHF.